These 12 T cell receptor beta chains came from one sample sequenced in a study of blood T cell repertoires in COVID-19. Data came from immunoSEQ multiplex PCR; TCRdb stores just in-frame clones and leaves some out. Here the sample spans 350,000 to 400,000 clones, 89% being singletons. The sequenced sample was PBMCs or T cells enriched from blood (not recorded which). All receptors come from a woman aged 25 to 39 who had recovered from COVID-19.

V gene TRBV2 combines with J gene TRBJ2-7; TRBD2 is a possible D gene (5 bases). The CDR3 loop spans 16 amino acids. Trimming left V 0 bases short and J 3 bases short, with 15 bases between. CDR1 and CDR2 (germline): SNHLY, FYNNEI. CDR3 protein: CASSEAPGVALYEQYF. CDR3 sequence (DNA): TGTGCCAGCAGTGAAGCCCCCGGGGTAGCCCTCTACGAGCAGTACTTC.

Here the CDR3 DNA reads TGCGCCAGCAGCCAAGATTTGGCGGGCTATGGCTACACCTTC. Translated, it gives CASSQDLAGYGYTF. The chain joins TRBV4-3 to TRBJ1-2, with D hard to call. This CDR3 is 14 amino acids long. V lost 0 bases and J 4 bases, leaving 9 bases between the germline ends. From germline, CDR1 is LGHNA and CDR2 YSLEER.

This clone was seen once. The chain joins TRBV2 to TRBJ1-1; the match to TRBD1 covers 9 bases. V gave up 5 bases and J gave up 4 bases; unmatched junction bases: 5. The CDR3 has 14 amino acids. CDR1 and CDR2 (germline): SNHLY, FYNNEI. The CDR3 here is CASSKGQGFTEAFF. CDR3 coding DNA: TGTGCCAGCAGTAAAGGACAGGGGTTCACTGAAGCTTTCTTT.

The chain recombines TRBV7-2 with TRBJ2-5, with 9 nucleotides matching TRBD2. The V segment lost 8 bases and the J segment 7 bases; nucleotides outside the gene matches: 11. The CDR3 covers 14 residues. Germline lookup yields CDR1 SGHTA and CDR2 FQGNSA. CDR3 protein: CASGGLAGPGTQYF. DNA for the CDR3: TGTGCCAGCGGCGGTCTAGCGGGGCCCGGGACCCAGTACTTC. Looking up the rest from reference TRBV7-2 and TRBJ2-5 gives the full variable domain: GAGVSQSPSNKVTEKGKDVELRCDPISGHTALYWYRQSLGQGLEFLIYFQGNSAPDKSGLPSDRFSAERTGGSVSTLTIQRTQQEDSAVYLCASGGLAGPGTQYFGPGTRLLVL.

CDR3 loop: CASSPDIVALKAFF. The CDR3 nucleotides read TGTGCCAGCAGTCCGGATATAGTAGCACTGAAAGCTTTCTTT. J is TRBJ1-1 and V is TRBV7-9; D is unclear. The CDR3 is 14 residues long. The germline V gene encodes CDR1 SEHNR and CDR2 FQNEAQ (reference sequence). The V gene lost 6 bases and the J gene lost 9 bases, with 20 bases spanning the gap.

A note on this clone: The same CDR3 can be traced to other DNA sequences in this sample. This chain uses TRBV28 with TRBJ2-1; tentatively, D is TRBD1 (5 bases). The CDR3 covers 11 residues. V was shortened by 11 bases and J by 9 bases, with 14 bases between the two germline ends. CDR1 is MDHEN and CDR2 is SYDVKM in the germline V gene. The CDR3 DNA follows: TGTGCCTCAACTTGGGGCGGTGAGCAGTTCTTC. It codes for CASTWGGEQFF. Full variable domain (rest looked up from reference TRBV28 and TRBJ2-1): DVKVTQSSRYLVKRTGEKVFLECVQDMDHENMFWYRQDPGLGLRLIYFSYDVKMKEKGDIPEGYSVSREKKERFSLILESASTNQTSMYLCASTWGGEQFFGPGTRLTVL.

J is TRBJ1-1 and V is TRBV29-1; 10 bases align to TRBD1. The CDR3 has 18 residues. The germline gives CDR1 SQVTM, CDR2 ANQGSEA. V was clipped by 1 base and J by 3 bases; unmatched bases: 14. The CDR3 coding sequence is TGCAGCGTTGAAGGATCTGGTTGGGACAGGGGATTCTACACTGAAGCTTTCTTT. This translates into CSVEGSGWDRGFYTEAFF.

The chain joins TRBV2 to TRBJ2-7; D is uncertain. Germline CDR1 and CDR2: SNHLY and FYNNEI. The CDR3 length is 12 residues. The V gene lost 4 bases and the J gene lost 4 bases, with 8 bases spanning the gap. The CDR3 sequence: CASSGDLYEQYF. The CDR3, as DNA: TGTGCCAGCAGTGGAGATCTGTACGAGCAGTACTTC.

The chain employs TRBV2 and TRBJ2-1; D gene uncertain. Trimming took off 4 bases at V and 4 bases at J, with 14 bases between the two ends. Germline lookup yields CDR1 SNHLY and CDR2 FYNNEI. This CDR3 comprises 15 residues. Here the CDR3 reads CASSVGAIGYNEQFF. The CDR3 nucleotides read TGTGCCAGCAGTGTAGGAGCTATCGGGTACAATGAGCAGTTCTTC.

In its sample, this clone was seen a few times. The chain employs TRBV6-5 and TRBJ2-7; possibly TRBD2 for D (5 bases). Trimming took off 8 bases at V and 0 bases at J, with 14 bases between the two ends. Germline values: CDR1 MNHEY, CDR2 SVGAGI. The CDR3 is 14 residues long. In DNA form, the CDR3 reads TGTGCCAGCTCCAGGACTGTAAGCTCCTACGAGCAGTACTTC. Its protein product is CASSRTVSSYEQYF.

The V and J genes are TRBV5-6 and TRBJ2-5; 8 positions agree with TRBD1. Per germline, CDR1 SGHDT and CDR2 YYEEEE. The CDR3 sequence is 17 residues long. The J segment lost 1 base and the V segment lost 4 bases, leaving 12 bases of the junction unmatched. The CDR3 loop is CASSGRWDRITQETQYF. The CDR3 bases are TGTGCCAGCAGCGGGAGGTGGGACAGGATCACCCAAGAGACCCAGTACTTC.

The chain employs TRBV24-1 and TRBJ1-4; D not resolved. The CDR3 extends over 17 amino acids. The germline V gene has CDR1 KGHDR and CDR2 SFDVKD. With 0 bases removed from V and 0 bases from J, the gap between germline ends came to 10 bases. CDR3: CATSDLQYDTTNEKLFF. In nucleotides, the CDR3 is TGTGCCACCAGTGATTTGCAGTATGACACAACTAATGAAAAACTGTTTTTT.